A single sample gave rise to the 2 T cell receptor beta chains below, sequenced in a study of STAT5B mutations in CD4+ large granular lymphocyte leukemia. The repertoire was sequenced with immunoSEQ multiplex PCR; TCRdb's copy has only in-frame clones and lacks some. The profile shows about 5,000 clones, roughly 75% of them singletons. Sequencing was carried out using PBMCs. Every receptor here comes from a man between 65 and 85 years old with CD4+ T-cell large granular lymphocyte leukemia.

The chain joins TRBV5-1 to TRBJ2-1; tentatively, D is TRBD2 (6 bases). Germline-derived CDR1 and CDR2 are SGHRS and YFSETQ. Deletions cut 2 bases from V and 4 bases from J, with 16 bases between. The CDR3 contains 16 residues. The CDR3 is CASSFGSGGAYNEQFF. As DNA, the CDR3 is TGCGCCAGCAGCTTTGGTTCTGGCGGGGCATACAATGAGCAGTTCTTC.

The chain has TRBV11-2 and TRBJ1-5; D unclear. Germline values: CDR1 SGHAT, CDR2 FQNNGV. CDR3 size: 16 residues. With 4 bases removed from V and 0 bases from J, the gap between germline ends came to 13 bases. Here the CDR3 reads CASSCIPDCSNQPQHF. In nucleotides, the CDR3 is TGTGCCAGCAGCTGCATACCGGACTGTAGCAATCAGCCCCAGCATTTT.